This TCR beta chain emerged from a study of T cell clones after liver transplantation. This table comes from immunoSEQ multiplex PCR, and its TCRdb copy is limited to in-frame clones, with some not included. The sample lists under 90,000 clones, approximately 80% occurring once. The TCR comes from a human donor who received a liver transplant. This specimen was CD4+ T cells from blood, taken before liver transplant.

The CDR3 sequence: CASSLATGREGEQYF. CDR3 bases: TGTGCCAGCAGCTTAGCGACCGGGAGGGAGGGAGAGCAGTACTTC. The J gene is TRBJ2-7, the V gene TRBV7-6, with 8 bases fitting TRBD2. CDR3 length: 15 amino acids. With V trimmed by 0 bases and J by 7 bases, 8 bases remained unmatched. Germline V CDR1 and CDR2: SGHVS, FNYEAQ.